Sequencing of this T cell receptor (beta chain) was carried out in a study of blood T cell repertoires in COVID-19. Only in-frame clones appear in the TCRdb table, and some are missing; sequencing was by immunoSEQ multiplex PCR. The repertoire holds some 260,000 clones, with approximately 88% as singletons. The CDR3 sequence is 14 residues long. Unmatched junction bases numbered 8, after V lost 4 bases and J lost 7 bases. Germline V gene lookup returns CDR1 SGHTS and CDR2 YDEGEE. This chain links TRBV5-8 with TRBJ1-2; 9 bases fit TRBD1. The receptor comes from a woman aged 70 to 79 with COVID-19, enrolled during active disease. Sequencing was done on a sample of peripheral blood. CDR3 DNA: TGTGCCAGCAGCGCCCCCGGGACAGGGATTGGCTACACCTTC. Protein sequence: CASSAPGTGIGYTF. Full variable domain (remainder filled in from reference TRBV5-8 and TRBJ1-2): EAGVTQSPTHLIKTRGQQATLRCSPISGHTSVYWYQQALGLGLQFLLWYDEGEERNRGNFPPRFSGRQFPNYSSELNVNALELEDSALYLCASSAPGTGIGYTFGSGTRLTVV.